The 20 T cell receptor beta chains presented below share a single source sample, sequenced in a study of CD8+ T cells in alopecia areata. In each case, RNA was isolated and then reverse transcribed into cDNA as the sequencing template. Profiling relied on immunoSEQ multiplex PCR, and the TCRdb table lists in-frame clones only, not all of them. Observed in the sample are over 100,000 clones, none of them singletons. Sequencing input: lesional skin. Receptors were obtained from a C3H/HeJ mouse with alopecia areata. These mice share the MHC haplotype H2-k.

This clone has a handful of counts. Any gene name here is a mouse gene name. The CDR3 here is CASSVLGQANSDYTF. Partial CDR3 DNA: TGTGCCAGCTCCGTCCTGGGACAGGCAAACTCC. V gene TRBV12-1 combines with J gene TRBJ1-2; TRBD1 matches at 8 bases. Read coverage stops 4 residues before the CDR3 terminus; the germline J gene supplies the remainder. This CDR3 region has 15 residues. V gave up 4 bases and J gave up 0 bases; unmatched junction bases: 6. Germline V gene sequence: CDR1 SGHSN, CDR2 HYEKVE.

This clone was picked up a small number of times. Gene names and germline refer to mouse. The read is 4 residues too short to cover the CDR3 end, so that end is filled in from the germline J gene. The same CDR3 arises from other DNA sequences in this sample as well. V is TRBV13-3 and J is TRBJ1-1; TRBD1 aligns across 8 bases. Germline V gene lookup returns CDR1 NNHDY and CDR2 SYVADS. The CDR3 is made up of 12 amino acids. V shed 8 bases, J shed 1 base, and the junction held 1 base outside the gene matches. CDR3 amino acids: CASTGGNTEVFF. The sequenced part of the CDR3 DNA is TGTGCCAGTACAGGGGGAAACACA.

This clone occurred a few times. Germline and genes: mouse. The observed sequence ends 4 residues before the CDR3 terminus, with the missing tail filled in from the germline J gene. Distinct nucleotide sequences in the sample also encode this CDR3. The chain links TRBV19 to TRBJ2-2, with D perhaps TRBD1 (7 bases). The V end lost 5 bases, the J end lost 0 bases, and 11 bases lay between the germline ends. This CDR3 has 15 residues. Germline V gives CDR1 FNHDT, CDR2 SITEND (reference sequence). Incomplete CDR3 DNA: TGTGCCAGCAGCCCCAGGGGGGCAAACACCGGG. The encoded protein is CASSPRGANTG. The whole CDR3 sequence reads CASSPRGANTGQLYF.

A note on this clone: The DNA translation disagrees with the TCRdb protein at residue 12, so the protein in this description comes from the DNA. The listed genes are named as in mouse. The CDR3 spells CTCSVGTENNSPLYF. The DNA read from the CDR3 is TGCACCTGCAGTGTCGGGACAGAAAATAATTCGCCC. The chain joins TRBV1 to TRBJ1-6, with 7 nucleotides matching TRBD1. Coverage ceases 3 residues before the CDR3 finishes, and the germline J gene fills in the end. TRBJ1-6 is labeled an ORF, and its function is uncertain. V gave up 4 bases and J gave up 5 bases; unmatched junction bases: 5. There are 15 residues in the CDR3. Germline loops: CDR1 NSQYPW, CDR2 LRSPGD (reference sequence).

Remarks on this clone: Gene names and germline refer to mouse. The read halts 4 residues ahead of the CDR3 end, with the missing end drawn from the germline J gene. Other nucleotide sequences from this sample produce the same CDR3. This sequence joins TRBV1 and TRBJ2-3, with 10 positions matching TRBD2. The CDR3 sequence is 15 residues long. Per the germline V gene, CDR1 is NSQYPW and CDR2 is LRSPGD (reference sequence). V shed 0 bases, J shed 3 bases, and the junction held 0 bases outside the gene matches. The CDR3 DNA, read in part, is TGCACCTGCAGTGCAGAGACTGGGGGGGCAGAA. This encodes CTCSAETGGAE. The full CDR3 is CTCSAETGGAETLYF.

A few counts support this clone. The gene names here belong to mouse. The sequenced fragment ends 4 residues before the CDR3 boundary, so the rest is inferred from the germline J gene. This sequence joins TRBV1 and TRBJ2-3; TRBD2 aligns across 7 bases. Trimming cost V 0 bases and J 3 bases; bases outside gene matches: 3. Germline CDR1 NSQYPW, CDR2 LRSPGD (reference sequence). The CDR3 sequence is 15 residues long. The CDR3 loop is CTCSADWGDAETLYF. The CDR3 DNA, read in part, is TGCACCTGCAGTGCAGATTGGGGGGACGCAGAA.

Turning to this clone: The TCRdb protein fails to match the DNA translation at residue 10; the protein reported here was translated from the DNA. The gene names given are mouse names. Read data end 3 residues before the CDR3 end; the end is taken from the germline J gene. This sequence joins TRBV19 and TRBJ1-6, with TRBD1 as a possible D gene (5 bases). TRBJ1-6 belongs to the ORF category, with a function that is uncertain. The CDR3 is 13 amino acids. V was clipped by 4 bases and J by 7 bases, with 9 bases between them. Germline CDR1 and CDR2: FNHDT and SITEND (reference sequence). The CDR3 sequence is CASSPDSNSPLYF. The DNA read from the CDR3 is TGTGCCAGCAGTCCTGACAGCAATTCGCCC.

As for this clone: All gene names here are mouse names. The read ends 4 residues before the CDR3 terminus; that terminus is restored from the germline J gene. This chain links TRBV13-3 with TRBJ2-7, with 8 bases matching TRBD2. The CDR3 loop spans 16 amino acids. CDR1 and CDR2 (germline): NNHDY, SYVADS. The DNA read from the CDR3 is TGTGCCAGCAGTGATGCAAGGGCTGGGGGGAGGAAT. Translation: CASSDARAGGRN. The full CDR3 is CASSDARAGGRNEQYF.

This clone was counted between two and nine times. These gene names are mouse names. The read ends 4 residues before the CDR3 terminus; that terminus is restored from the germline J gene. The chain is built from TRBV13-3 and TRBJ2-1; 9 bases line up with TRBD2. Germline V lookup: CDR1 NNHDY, CDR2 SYVADS. The CDR3 spans 15 residues. CDR3 protein: CASSETGGRDAEQFF. The sequenced CDR3 bases are TGTGCCAGCAGTGAAACTGGGGGGAGGGACGCT.

This clone was seen a handful of times. Mouse gene names and germline throughout. Read coverage stops 4 residues before the CDR3 terminus; the germline J gene supplies the remainder. This chain connects TRBV13-3 to TRBJ1-2; D uncertain. Trimming removed 0 bases at V and 0 bases at J, with 9 bases between. The length of the CDR3 is 15 residues. The germline V gene encodes CDR1 NNHDY and CDR2 SYVADS. The sequenced CDR3 bases are TGTGCCAGCAGTGATGTGTGGGGTCCAAACTCC. Its translation: CASSDVWGPNS. The complete CDR3 protein is CASSDVWGPNSDYTF.

On this clone: Gene names are the mouse ones. Partial CDR3 DNA: TGTGCCAGCTCAAGGGACAGCAACTATGCT. This translates into CASSRDSNYA. The complete CDR3 reads CASSRDSNYAEQFF. The chain uses TRBV13-3 and TRBJ2-1; 7 nucleotides line up with TRBD1. The CDR3 goes on 4 residues after the read ends, and that part is filled in from the germline J gene. The CDR3 has 14 amino acids. Germline assignment: CDR1 NNHDY and CDR2 SYVADS. V shed 7 bases, J shed 1 base, and the junction held 5 bases outside the gene matches.

In the case of this clone: Each gene name is a mouse one. The read ends 4 residues early relative to the CDR3; the germline J gene fills the gap. The rearrangement uses TRBV14 and TRBJ2-1; 10 bases line up with TRBD1. The CDR3 runs to 16 residues. V trimming: 4 bases; J trimming: 2 bases; junction bases outside the gene matches: 6. In germline, CDR1 is SGHDT, CDR2 FRDEAV. This chain's CDR3 is CASSLRDRGHYAEQFF. The sequenced CDR3 bases are TGTGCCAGCAGTCTCCGGGACAGGGGACACTATGCT.

Details on this clone: Gene names are the mouse ones. The read halts 4 residues ahead of the CDR3 end, with the missing end drawn from the germline J gene. The rearrangement uses TRBV1 and TRBJ2-1, with 13 bases aligning to TRBD2. The CDR3 covers 15 residues. Per germline, CDR1 NSQYPW and CDR2 LRSPGD (reference sequence). The DNA read from the CDR3 is TGCACCTGCAGTGCAGAGGGACTGGGGGGGGCT. Its protein product is CTCSAEGLGGA. The entire CDR3 is CTCSAEGLGGAEQFF.

Details on this clone: Each gene name is a mouse one. The read halts 4 residues ahead of the CDR3 end, with the missing end drawn from the germline J gene. This rearrangement joins TRBV1 to TRBJ2-5; 9 bases agree with TRBD2. With V trimmed by 2 bases and J by 0 bases, 3 bases remained unmatched. CDR1 is NSQYPW and CDR2 is LRSPGD in the germline V gene (reference sequence). This CDR3 has 16 amino acids. CDR3 DNA, as far as it was read: TGCACCTGCAGTGCACTGGGGGGGTTTAACCAAGAC. This gives the protein CTCSALGGFNQD. From start to end, the CDR3 is CTCSALGGFNQDTQYF.

This clone was detected many times. These gene names are mouse names. The CDR3 extends 4 residues past the end of the read, so its final part is completed from the germline J gene. The V gene is TRBV1, the J gene TRBJ2-7, with 7 nucleotides matching TRBD1. The CDR3 has 14 amino acids. Germline V gene data show CDR1 as NSQYPW and CDR2 as LRSPGD (reference sequence). The CDR3 region is CTCSAQSTGYEQYF. The CDR3 bases that were read are TGCACCTGCAGTGCCCAATCGACAGGGTAT. The full variable domain, in which reference TRBV1 and TRBJ2-7 provide the parts outside the CDR3, is VTLLEQNPRWRLVPRGQAVNLRCILKNSQYPWMSWYQQDLQKQLQWLFTLRSPGDKEVKSLPGADYLATRVTDTELRLQVANMSQGRTLYCTCSAQSTGYEQYFGPGTRLTVL.

On this clone: The protein here is the DNA translation, as the TCRdb protein differs from it at residue 13. The genes and germline here are from mouse. The read falls 3 residues short of the CDR3 end, and the missing part is taken from the germline J gene. The chain recombines TRBV1 with TRBJ1-6, with TRBD1 matching 9 bases. TRBJ1-6 has ORF status, its function being uncertain. V lost 4 bases, J lost 0 bases, and 1 base stayed unmatched. Germline CDR1 NSQYPW, CDR2 LRSPGD (reference sequence). The CDR3 runs to 16 residues. The sequenced CDR3 bases are TGCACCTGCAGTGGGGGACAGGGTTCCTATAATTCGCCC. Residues: CTCSGGQGSYNSP. The CDR3 in full is CTCSGGQGSYNSPLYF.

This clone was recorded many times. Each gene name is a mouse one. The CDR3 extends 4 residues past the end of the read, so its final part is completed from the germline J gene. The chain couples TRBV13-3 to TRBJ1-2, with 9 bases aligning to TRBD1. The CDR3 runs to 14 residues. CDR1 and CDR2 from the germline V gene are NNHDY and SYVADS. With V trimmed by 5 bases and J by 3 bases, 5 bases remained unmatched. CDR3 bases read: TGTGCCAGCAGCCACCGGGACAGGGACTCC. Translating it yields CASSHRDRDS. Given in full, the CDR3 is CASSHRDRDSDYTF.

This clone has more than one count but fewer than ten. Mouse germline and gene names are used. The read gets to within 4 residues of the CDR3 end, and the germline J gene fills in the rest. The rearrangement links TRBV13-3 to TRBJ1-1; 8 positions match TRBD1. Germline V gene sequence: CDR1 NNHDY, CDR2 SYVADS. The CDR3 sequence is 14 residues long. Partial CDR3 DNA: TGTGCCAGCAGTGATGATTGGACAGGGACA. It encodes CASSDDWTGT. The complete CDR3 sequence is CASSDDWTGTEVFF.

Note on this clone: The germline and genes are mouse ones. The CDR3 goes on 4 residues after the read ends, and that part is filled in from the germline J gene. This chain connects TRBV13-3 to TRBJ2-3; TRBD1 matches 9 bases. The J segment lost 3 bases and the V segment lost 10 bases, leaving 3 bases of the junction unmatched. Germline CDR1 reads NNHDY; CDR2 reads SYVADS. The CDR3 loop spans 12 amino acids. CDR3 bases read: TGTGCCGGAGGACAGGGGGCAGAA. Translation gives CAGGQGAE. The complete CDR3 sequence is CAGGQGAETLYF.

This clone was seen only a few times. These gene names are mouse names. With the read ending 4 residues before the CDR3 end, the germline J gene is used to fill in that end. The chain couples TRBV13-2 to TRBJ1-1, with D possibly being TRBD1 (5 bases). Germline CDR1 and CDR2: NNHNN and SYGAGS (reference sequence). The CDR3 sequence is 14 residues long. The ends were cut back, 1 base at V and 1 base at J, with 8 bases in the middle. The CDR3 DNA, read in part, is TGTGCCAGCGGTGATCCGGACAAAAACACA. It is translated as CASGDPDKNT. The whole CDR3 protein reads CASGDPDKNTEVFF.